These 23 T cell receptor beta chains originate from one sample sequenced in a study of control samples from healthy donors and cancer patients. Here immunoSEQ multiplex PCR was the method, and the copy in TCRdb shows in-frame clones only, minus some. The repertoire includes about 130,000 clones, roughly 87% of them detected once, and more than 1.5% sits in the top ten. The sample comprised blood. The receptors come from a man between 18 and 29 years old in good health.

The chain employs TRBV10-2 and TRBJ1-2; 8 bases are shared with TRBD1. CDR1 is WSHSY and CDR2 is SAAADI in the germline V gene. With V trimmed by 6 bases and J by 3 bases, 6 bases remained unmatched. The CDR3 has 14 residues. The CDR3 reads CASSPGGPDYGYTF. CDR3 bases: TGCGCCAGCAGCCCAGGGGGCCCCGACTATGGCTACACCTTC.

This chain links TRBV7-3 with TRBJ1-1; D perhaps matches TRBD1 (5 bases). Germline CDR1 reads SGHTA; CDR2 reads FQGTGA. The ends were cut back, 7 bases at V and 1 base at J, with 13 bases in the middle. The CDR3 loop spans 14 amino acids. The CDR3 spells CASKRGKENTEAFF. In nucleotides, the CDR3 is TGTGCCAGCAAGCGGGGGAAGGAGAACACTGAAGCTTTCTTT.

Written as DNA, the CDR3 is TGTGCCAGCAGCTTAGATAAGATTTTGAGGGAGCAGTACTTC. Its translation: CASSLDKILREQYF. The rearrangement uses TRBV11-2 and TRBJ2-7, with D unresolved. Germline CDR1 is SGHAT and CDR2 is FQNNGV. This CDR3 spans 14 amino acids. The V gene lost 0 bases and the J gene lost 7 bases, with 13 bases spanning the gap.

V is TRBV7-2 and J is TRBJ2-7; 10 nucleotides line up with TRBD2. The CDR3 loop spans 13 amino acids. Germline V gene data show CDR1 as SGHTA and CDR2 as FQGNSA. J lost 7 bases, V lost 4 bases, and 4 bases had no gene match. In DNA form, the CDR3 reads TGTGCCAGCAGCTCTCTAGCGGGAGTTGAGCAGTACTTC. This sequence encodes CASSSLAGVEQYF.

The chain combines TRBV15 with TRBJ1-2; the D gene is possibly TRBD1 (6 bases). The CDR3 consists of 13 residues. Trimming removed 5 bases from V and 8 bases from J, with 15 bases in between. The V gene's germline CDR1 is LNHNV and CDR2 YYDKDF (reference sequence). The CDR3 loop reads CATSPAGVQGYTF. As DNA, the CDR3 is TGTGCCACCAGCCCAGCAGGGGTTCAAGGCTACACCTTC.

The rearrangement joins TRBV4-3 to TRBJ2-7, with D tentatively TRBD1 (6 bases). CDR1 and CDR2 (germline): LGHNA, YSLEER. The CDR3 covers 14 residues. V gave up 2 bases and J gave up 2 bases, with 10 bases separating them. The CDR3 reads CASSQMTGTYEQYF. The CDR3 DNA reads TGCGCCAGCAGCCAAATGACAGGAACCTACGAGCAGTACTTC.

The V gene is TRBV7-6, the J gene TRBJ2-3; TRBD2 is a possible D gene (5 bases). Per the germline V gene, CDR1 is SGHVS and CDR2 is FNYEAQ. Trimming left V 0 bases short and J 8 bases short, with 12 bases between. The CDR3 has 14 residues. CDR3 DNA sequence: TGTGCCAGCAGCTTAGCGGAGGCACAAGGTACGCAGTATTTT. Translation: CASSLAEAQGTQYF.

The chain employs TRBV18 and TRBJ2-5; D is perhaps TRBD2 (5 bases). V was clipped by 6 bases and J by 5 bases, with 10 bases between them. Germline V lookup: CDR1 KGHSH, CDR2 LQKENI. The CDR3 loop spans 12 amino acids. The DNA of the CDR3 is TGTGCCAGCTCCTCACCGGGGGAGACCCAGTACTTC. It is translated as CASSSPGETQYF.

The J gene is TRBJ1-3, the V gene TRBV6-5; no clear D gene. Per germline, CDR1 MNHEY and CDR2 SVGAGI. The ends were cut back, 6 bases at V and 8 bases at J, with 8 bases in the middle. This CDR3 is built from 11 residues. CDR3 bases: TGTGCCAGCAGGGGGTTGGACACCATATATTTT. Translating gives CASRGLDTIYF.

The rearrangement joins TRBV10-3 to TRBJ1-5; D gene unclear. CDR3 size: 14 residues. The V end was cut by 2 bases, the J end by 1 base, with 6 bases between. Germline CDR1 is ENHRY and CDR2 is SYGVKD. The chain's CDR3 is CAISERVSNQPQHF. Written as DNA, the CDR3 is TGTGCCATCAGTGAGCGTGTCAGCAATCAGCCCCAGCATTTT.

This chain uses TRBV6-5 with TRBJ2-3; D is possibly TRBD1 (5 bases). The CDR3 extends over 13 amino acids. Germline values: CDR1 MNHEY, CDR2 SVGAGI. V was cut by 8 bases and J by 5 bases, with 14 bases left in between. Written as DNA, the CDR3 is TGTGCCAGCGGTAGACAGATACGAGATACGCAGTATTTT. As protein: CASGRQIRDTQYF.

The J gene is TRBJ2-7, the V gene TRBV15; no clear D gene. V was clipped by 0 bases and J by 2 bases, with 5 bases between them. This CDR3 has 13 amino acids. Looked up from germline, CDR1 is LNHNV and CDR2 is YYDKDF (reference sequence). The CDR3 loop reads CATSREAPYEQYF. In DNA, the CDR3 is TGTGCCACCAGCAGAGAAGCCCCCTACGAGCAGTACTTC.

The gene calls are TRBV27 and TRBJ2-3; 7 bases are shared with TRBD2. V lost 6 bases to trimming and J lost 2 bases; unmatched junction nucleotides: 8. In germline, CDR1 is MNHEY, CDR2 SMNVEV (reference sequence). CDR3 size: 15 residues. For the CDR3, the DNA is TGTGCCAGCAGCGAGGCTAGCGGCCCCACAGATACGCAGTATTTT. Residues: CASSEASGPTDTQYF.

A single count supports this clone. The chain has TRBV19 and TRBJ2-2, with TRBD1 matching 10 bases. CDR1 is LNHDA and CDR2 is SQIVND in the germline V gene (reference sequence). Trimming cost V 7 bases and J 0 bases; bases outside gene matches: 11. CDR3 length: 18 residues. CDR3 nucleotide sequence: TGTGCCAGTAACCCCTGGGGGACAGGGGAAACGAACACCGGGGAGCTGTTTTTT. It codes for CASNPWGTGETNTGELFF.

This clone was found once. The chain joins TRBV4-3 to TRBJ1-2, with D possibly being TRBD1 (6 bases). The CDR3 runs 14 residues. Germline CDR1 and CDR2: LGHNA and YSLEER. V lost 0 bases to trimming and J lost 8 bases, with 13 bases between them. The CDR3 nucleotides are TGCGCCAGCAGCCAAGAAAGGGGGGGGAGAGGCTACACCTTC. It yields the protein CASSQERGGRGYTF.

The DNA of the CDR3 is TGTGCCAGCAGTGCACAGGGTTTGTTTGGCTACACCTTC. It specifies CASSAQGLFGYTF. This chain connects TRBV28 to TRBJ1-2; maybe TRBD1 (6 bases). V dropped 5 bases and J dropped 7 bases, with 14 bases sitting between them. Germline-derived CDR1 and CDR2 are MDHEN and SYDVKM. The CDR3 is 13 residues long.

This clone was recorded a few times. The chain joins TRBV11-2 to TRBJ2-5, with 9 bases lining up with TRBD1. The CDR3 totals 13 residues. J was trimmed by 3 bases and V by 8 bases; bases with no gene match: 4. CDR1 and CDR2 (germline): SGHAT, FQNNGV. The CDR3 region is CASGTGFEETQYF. The CDR3 nucleotides read TGTGCCAGCGGGACAGGGTTTGAAGAGACCCAGTACTTC.

Only a few counts were recorded for this clone. The chain is built from TRBV25-1 and TRBJ1-4; D gene uncertain. The CDR3 covers 14 residues. CDR1 MGHDK and CDR2 SYGVNS come from the germline V gene. Between the trimmed V and J ends, which lost 5 bases and 5 bases, there was a span of 12 bases. CDR3 region: CASSSRVGNEKLFF. CDR3 coding DNA: TGTGCCAGCAGTTCTAGGGTGGGAAATGAAAAACTGTTTTTT.

The chain combines TRBV28 with TRBJ1-4; the D is unclear. Germline values: CDR1 MDHEN, CDR2 SYDVKM. The germline V and J ends were trimmed by 8 bases and 3 bases, with 13 bases remaining between them. This CDR3 has 14 residues. The CDR3 here is CASVRAVSNEKLFF. DNA for the CDR3: TGTGCCAGCGTTCGGGCGGTTTCTAATGAAAAACTGTTTTTT. Filled out from reference TRBV28 and TRBJ1-4, the complete variable domain reads DVKVTQSSRYLVKRTGEKVFLECVQDMDHENMFWYRQDPGLGLRLIYFSYDVKMKEKGDIPEGYSVSREKKERFSLILESASTNQTSMYLCASVRAVSNEKLFFGSGTQLSVL.

This rearrangement joins TRBV19 to TRBJ2-5; D call uncertain. Germline-derived CDR1 and CDR2 are LNHDA and SQIVND (reference sequence). This CDR3 region has 14 residues. V gave up 1 base and J gave up 4 bases, with 10 bases separating them. This chain's CDR3 is CASSIVKGAETQYF. In DNA form, the CDR3 reads TGTGCCAGTAGTATAGTCAAGGGTGCAGAGACCCAGTACTTC.

V is TRBV7-9 and J is TRBJ1-2; the D is unclear. Germline values: CDR1 SEHNR, CDR2 FQNEAQ (reference sequence). V was clipped by 0 bases and J by 8 bases, with 10 bases between them. CDR3 length equals 13 residues. This CDR3 reads CASSLAHPEGYTF. The CDR3 bases are TGTGCCAGCAGCTTAGCGCATCCAGAAGGCTACACCTTC.

The rearrangement links TRBV6-5 to TRBJ2-3, with 7 nucleotides matching TRBD2. CDR1 and CDR2 from the germline V gene are MNHEY and SVGAGI. V shed 10 bases, J shed 1 base, and the junction held 8 bases outside the gene matches. CDR3 length: 14 residues. The CDR3 bases are TGTGCCACCCCCCGGGCGGGAGGCACAGATACGCAGTATTTT. It yields the protein CATPRAGGTDTQYF.

The CDR3 nucleotides read TGTGCCAGCAGCTTCCGGGGGCGCGATTCACCCCTCCACTTT. Translated, it gives CASSFRGRDSPLHF. The chain joins TRBV7-2 to TRBJ1-6; possibly TRBD1 for D (6 bases). V shed 3 bases and J shed 8 bases, with 11 bases lying between them. The CDR3 has 14 residues. The germline V gene encodes CDR1 SGHTA and CDR2 FQGNSA. Full variable domain (missing parts from reference TRBV7-2 and TRBJ1-6): GAGVSQSPSNKVTEKGKDVELRCDPISGHTALYWYRQSLGQGLEFLIYFQGNSAPDKSGLPSDRFSAERTGGSVSTLTIQRTQQEDSAVYLCASSFRGRDSPLHFGNGTRLTVT.